The present T cell receptor beta chain was sequenced within a study of Ad26.COV2.S vaccination and SARS-CoV-2 variants. Treatment here: 19 received Ad26.COV2.S at low or high dose, single or two shots; about five received placebo; per-sample allocation not given. Vaccine and placebo recipients were sampled on day 63 after the first injection. Using immunoSEQ multiplex PCR, the repertoire was profiled, and TCRdb retains in-frame clones only, with some absent. The data show 350,000 to 500,000 clones, about 90% seen once. Trimming pared 4 bases from V and 2 bases from J, leaving 12 bases between. CDR3 size: 14 residues. Germline V CDR1 and CDR2: SGHVS, FQNEAQ.

The receptor was derived from a person between 18 and 59 years old who received the Ad26.COV2.S COVID-19 vaccine or a placebo. Sequencing was performed on peripheral blood, taken in a trial of Ad26.COV2.S vaccine versus placebo. The V call is TRBV7-8, the J call TRBJ2-7; the D gene could be TRBD1 or TRBD2 (6 bases each). The CDR3 region has the DNA TGTGCCAGCAGCTGGGGGGCCCACGCCTACGAGCAGTACTTC. Translating gives CASSWGAHAYEQYF.